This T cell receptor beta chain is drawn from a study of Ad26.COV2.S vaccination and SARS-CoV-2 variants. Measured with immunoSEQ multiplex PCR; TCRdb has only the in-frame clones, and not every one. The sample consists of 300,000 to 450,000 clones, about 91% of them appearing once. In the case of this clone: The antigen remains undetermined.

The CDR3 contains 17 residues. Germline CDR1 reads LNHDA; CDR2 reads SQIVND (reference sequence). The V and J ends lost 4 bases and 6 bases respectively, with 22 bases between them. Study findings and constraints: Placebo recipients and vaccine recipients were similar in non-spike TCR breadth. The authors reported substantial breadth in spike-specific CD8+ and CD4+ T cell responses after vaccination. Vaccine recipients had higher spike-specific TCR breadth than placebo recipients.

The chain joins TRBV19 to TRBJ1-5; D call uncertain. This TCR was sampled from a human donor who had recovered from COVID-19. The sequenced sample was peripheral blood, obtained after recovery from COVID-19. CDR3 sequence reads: CASSSGELSARGQPQHF. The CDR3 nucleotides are TGTGCCAGTAGTAGCGGCGAGTTATCAGCCCGTGGTCAGCCCCAGCATTTT.